This TCR beta chain was observed in a study of early stage breast cancer tumors. Study in general: Of some 17 invasive breast tumors, approximately 11 were hormone receptor-positive, HER2-negative. Invasive lobular carcinomas made up about 30% of the 12 ER+/PR+/HER2- tumors. Each sample averaged approximately 9.9-fold read coverage. Study findings and constraints: Tumors had about 2.3-fold higher T cell density than normal breast.

In the case of this clone: Antigen unknown.

The data were produced by immunoSEQ multiplex PCR, yet TCRdb's version contains in-frame clones alone and is incomplete. The table includes about 9,600 clones, about 66% detected once. Germline CDR1 and CDR2: KGHSH and LQKENI. This CDR3 comprises 14 residues. Trimming took off 6 bases at V and 5 bases at J, with 17 bases between the two ends. Sequenced input: breast tumor tissue. This TCR came from a person aged 50-59 years with breast cancer. The chain employs TRBV18 and TRBJ2-7, with D perhaps TRBD2 (6 bases). The CDR3 loop reads CASSNGGWEDEQYF. The CDR3 DNA follows: TGTGCCAGCTCCAATGGGGGGTGGGAAGACGAGCAGTACTTC.